This T cell receptor (beta chain) was sequenced for a study of T cells in Graves' hyperthyroidism and ophthalmopathy. Study summary: Any treatment followed the collection of peripheral blood at initial diagnosis.

This clonotype was counted at least ten times. Its matching antigen is unknown. Study results and limitations: A model of 13 V-J features distinguished ophthalmopathy from stable hyperthyroidism.

Trimming took off 1 base at V and 3 bases at J, with 13 bases between the two ends. This CDR3 region has 15 residues. Germline V gives CDR1 MDHEN, CDR2 SYDVKM. TCR beta CDR3 region amplification was performed from RNA transcripts. During a first-round RT-PCR of the TCR CDR3, the HTBI primer set was used. TCRdb ran MiXCR on the multiplex PCR reads and lists one entry per CDR3 protein. The repertoire includes 300,000 to 350,000 distinct CDR3 sequences, roughly 15% of them detected once, and approximately 33% sits in the top ten. The chain is built from TRBV28 and TRBJ2-7; D might be TRBD1 or TRBD2, each matching 5 bases. The receptor was isolated from a man under 40 with Graves' hyperthyroidism. The sequenced sample was blood. The CDR3, as DNA: TGTGCCAGCAGTTTATTGGGGACCCAAATCTACGAGCAGTACTTC. Protein: CASSLLGTQIYEQYF.